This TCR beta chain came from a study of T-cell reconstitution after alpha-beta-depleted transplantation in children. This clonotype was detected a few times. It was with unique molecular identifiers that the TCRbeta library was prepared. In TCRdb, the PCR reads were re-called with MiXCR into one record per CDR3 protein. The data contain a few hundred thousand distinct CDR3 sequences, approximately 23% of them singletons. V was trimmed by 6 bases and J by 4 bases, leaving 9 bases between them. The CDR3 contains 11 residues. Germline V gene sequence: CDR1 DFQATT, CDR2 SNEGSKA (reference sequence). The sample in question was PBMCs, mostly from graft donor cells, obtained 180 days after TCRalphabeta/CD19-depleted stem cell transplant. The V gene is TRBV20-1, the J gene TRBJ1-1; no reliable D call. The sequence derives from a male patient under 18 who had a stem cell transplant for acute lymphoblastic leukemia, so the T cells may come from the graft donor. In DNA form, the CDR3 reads TGCAGTGCAAAGGGCAGCACTGAAGCTTTCTTT. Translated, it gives CSAKGSTEAFF.